The rows below give T cell receptor beta chains drawn from one sample of a study of blood T cell repertoires in COVID-19. Profiled with immunoSEQ multiplex PCR; TCRdb holds only in-frame clones, not every one. The sample contains 200,000 to 300,000 clones, around 80% of which appear only once. The sequenced sample consisted of peripheral blood. The receptor set was obtained from a woman in her late teens or twenties with acute or convalescent COVID-19. The conserved cysteine and the conserved F or W are not part of the CDR3 here.

v_call: TRBV5-8
j_call: TRBJ2-2
cdr3_aa: ASSNTGTSGHTGELF

v_call: TRBV5-4
j_call: TRBJ2-5
cdr3_aa: ASSWRQGAGETQY

v_call: TRBV5-1
j_call: TRBJ2-7
cdr3_aa: ASSSLNGTRNEQY

v_call: TRBV18
j_call: TRBJ1-6
cdr3_aa: ASSQGTGSGSPLH

v_call: TRBV7-9
j_call: TRBJ1-1
cdr3_aa: ASSLGLIEAF

v_call: TRBV3-1/TRBV3-2
j_call: TRBJ2-7
cdr3_aa: ASSSYVLPSYEQY

v_call: TRBV7-8
j_call: TRBJ2-5
cdr3_aa: ASSSFDRPEQETQY

v_call: TRBV29-1
j_call: TRBJ1-4
cdr3_aa: SVGQGNEKLF

v_call: TRBV29-1
j_call: TRBJ1-2
cdr3_aa: SVLPGTGAREAGYT

v_call: TRBV6-5
j_call: TRBJ1-1
cdr3_aa: ASRQQGGTTEAF

v_call: TRBV7-7
j_call: TRBJ2-2
cdr3_aa: ASSLAGGETGELF

v_call: TRBV7-9
j_call: TRBJ2-7
cdr3_aa: ASTSGDEQY

v_call: TRBV9
j_call: TRBJ1-3
cdr3_aa: ASSVEPGNTIY

v_call: TRBV7-9
j_call: TRBJ2-2
cdr3_aa: ASSPRNTGELF

v_call: TRBV10-2
j_call: TRBJ2-1
cdr3_aa: ASSLQGASYNEQF

v_call: TRBV19
j_call: TRBJ2-2
cdr3_aa: ASNPSGGYTGELF

v_call: TRBV5-5
j_call: TRBJ2-3
cdr3_aa: ASSLGAGLDTQY

v_call: TRBV30
j_call: TRBJ1-1
cdr3_aa: AWSGGGGWDTEAF

v_call: TRBV15
j_call: TRBJ2-7
cdr3_aa: ATSRDSGKTYEQY

v_call: TRBV28
j_call: TRBJ2-1
cdr3_aa: ASSPTGLGGNEQF

v_call: TRBV11-2
j_call: TRBJ2-3
cdr3_aa: ASRWLAGGSDTQY

v_call: TRBV5-1
j_call: TRBJ2-2
cdr3_aa: ASSWDRAGELF

v_call: TRBV7-9
j_call: TRBJ1-2
cdr3_aa: ASSQKTQRHNYGYT

v_call: TRBV11-2
j_call: TRBJ1-2
cdr3_aa: ASSLAGTGSYGYT

v_call: TRBV15
j_call: TRBJ2-3
cdr3_aa: ATSRVLDYQATQY

v_call: TRBV10-1
j_call: TRBJ2-1
cdr3_aa: ASSDSGRTGNEQF

v_call: TRBV28
j_call: TRBJ2-5
cdr3_aa: ASSPRLAGGETQY

v_call: TRBV9
j_call: TRBJ2-3
cdr3_aa: ASSATGQGSLDTQY

v_call: TRBV19
j_call: TRBJ1-5
cdr3_aa: ASRQGRQPQH

v_call: TRBV10-1
j_call: TRBJ1-5
cdr3_aa: ATTDRANQPQH

v_call: TRBV28
j_call: TRBJ1-5
cdr3_aa: ASSSGLYQPQH

v_call: TRBV19
j_call: TRBJ2-1
cdr3_aa: ASSVRLELEQF

v_call: TRBV30
j_call: TRBJ1-3
cdr3_aa: ARLGVDGNTIY

v_call: TRBV12-3/TRBV12-4
j_call: TRBJ2-3
cdr3_aa: ASRGGPDTQY

v_call: TRBV7-6
j_call: TRBJ2-5
cdr3_aa: ASRQNYRGQETQY

v_call: TRBV4-3
j_call: TRBJ1-2
cdr3_aa: ASSLGQGLDYGYT

v_call: TRBV11-2
j_call: TRBJ2-1
cdr3_aa: ASSRGRELNEQF

v_call: TRBV5-4
j_call: TRBJ1-5
cdr3_aa: ASSLLGRTDLQPQH

v_call: TRBV24-1
j_call: TRBJ2-6
cdr3_aa: ATSDPTGSGANVLT

v_call: TRBV5-1
j_call: TRBJ1-2
cdr3_aa: ASRGGQLSPNYGYT

v_call: TRBV13
j_call: TRBJ2-1
cdr3_aa: ASSLSGSPYNEQF

v_call: TRBV7-2
j_call: TRBJ2-5
cdr3_aa: ASSLDPGLAETQY

v_call: TRBV5-1
j_call: TRBJ1-6
cdr3_aa: ASSLAGSSYNSPLH

v_call: TRBV10-2
j_call: TRBJ2-1
cdr3_aa: ASSEYGPQGAYNEQF

v_call: TRBV6-6
j_call: TRBJ1-5
cdr3_aa: ASSPWTGGYSNQPQH

v_call: TRBV7-2
j_call: TRBJ2-6
cdr3_aa: ASSKLGSGANVLT

v_call: TRBV28
j_call: TRBJ1-5
cdr3_aa: ASSFWGGTPQPQH

v_call: TRBV6-6
j_call: TRBJ2-5
cdr3_aa: ASSYSDRRQETQY

v_call: TRBV4-3
j_call: TRBJ2-3
cdr3_aa: ASSQGQTASGSRYTQY

v_call: TRBV10-3
j_call: TRBJ2-5
cdr3_aa: AISDHGTRETQY

v_call: TRBV2
j_call: TRBJ1-4
cdr3_aa: ASRSGANEKLF

v_call: TRBV15
j_call: TRBJ2-7
cdr3_aa: ATSQMVTGGQQY

v_call: TRBV5-1
j_call: TRBJ2-7
cdr3_aa: ASSLVSGRERYEQY

v_call: TRBV30
j_call: TRBJ1-5
cdr3_aa: AWSIQGNQPQH

v_call: TRBV2
j_call: TRBJ2-1
cdr3_aa: ASSYHREGYNEQF

v_call: TRBV11-2
j_call: TRBJ2-7
cdr3_aa: ASSFGRDEQY

v_call: TRBV27
j_call: TRBJ1-1
cdr3_aa: ASSAGGMNTEAF

v_call: TRBV25-1
j_call: TRBJ1-5
cdr3_aa: ASSETGNQPQH

v_call: TRBV6-2/TRBV6-3
j_call: TRBJ2-7
cdr3_aa: ASSHQGQGVVYEQY